Below, 9 T cell receptor beta chains from the same sample are listed, as sequenced in a study of technical replicates of blood from a handful of donors. The method was immunoSEQ multiplex PCR; TCRdb's version includes in-frame clones alone and lacks a portion of them. The sample includes 60,000 to 90,000 clones, 95% to 97% of them seen just once. The sequencing input was T cells isolated from PBMCs. These receptors were obtained from a human donor in good health.

The chain recombines TRBV4-1 with TRBJ2-1; TRBD1 matches at 8 bases. J gave up 3 bases and V 1 base, and 8 bases lay outside the gene matches. The CDR3 totals 17 residues. Germline values: CDR1 MGHRA, CDR2 YSYEKL. The DNA of the CDR3 is TGCGCCAGCAGCCAAGCTATCCCCGGGACAGGCTACAATGAGCAGTTCTTC. Amino acid sequence: CASSQAIPGTGYNEQFF.

The chain links TRBV5-1 to TRBJ2-7; D unclear. Germline CDR1 and CDR2: SGHRS and YFSETQ. This CDR3 is 11 amino acids long. Trimming took off 6 bases at V and 3 bases at J, with 7 bases between the two ends. The CDR3 loop is CASTNGYEQYF. CDR3 sequence (DNA): TGCGCCAGCACTAATGGCTACGAGCAGTACTTC.

The chain has TRBV7-2 and TRBJ2-3; TRBD1 is a possible D gene (6 bases). V lost 4 bases to trimming and J lost 1 base, with 9 bases between them. Per the germline V gene, CDR1 is SGHTA and CDR2 is FQGNSA. The CDR3 sequence is 14 residues long. The CDR3 DNA sequence: TGTGCCAGCAGCTCATGGACAGGCACAGATACGCAGTATTTT. Encoded protein: CASSSWTGTDTQYF.

The chain joins TRBV5-1 to TRBJ1-1; the match to TRBD1 covers 12 bases. CDR1 is SGHRS and CDR2 is YFSETQ in the germline V gene. V lost 4 bases, J lost 11 bases, and 6 bases stayed unmatched. This CDR3 is 13 amino acids long. The CDR3 bases are TGCGCCAGCAGCGTGGGACAGGGGGCGCGGGCTTTCTTT. It translates to CASSVGQGARAFF. Full variable domain (outside the CDR3, taken from reference TRBV5-1 and TRBJ1-1): KAGVTQTPRYLIKTRGQQVTLSCSPISGHRSVSWYQQTPGQGLQFLFEYFSETQRNKGNFPGRFSGRQFSNSRSEMNVSTLELGDSALYLCASSVGQGARAFFGQGTRLTVV.

The gene calls are TRBV20-1 and TRBJ1-1; D remains unclear. CDR1 and CDR2 (germline): DFQATT, SNEGSKA (reference sequence). Trimming removed 5 bases from V and 1 base from J, with 5 bases in between. This CDR3 is 11 amino acids long. CDR3 region: CSAPRNTEAFF. The CDR3 nucleotides read TGCAGTGCTCCCCGGAACACTGAAGCTTTCTTT.

CDR3 amino acids: CASSLSGTGSYTEAFF. The CDR3 coding sequence is TGCGCCAGCAGCTTGTCCGGGACAGGGTCTTACACTGAAGCTTTCTTT. This chain joins TRBV5-1 and TRBJ1-1; 9 bases are a match to TRBD1. Germline assignment: CDR1 SGHRS and CDR2 YFSETQ. This CDR3 region has 16 residues. Trimming cost V 1 base and J 3 bases; bases outside gene matches: 7. Full variable domain (missing parts from reference TRBV5-1 and TRBJ1-1): KAGVTQTPRYLIKTRGQQVTLSCSPISGHRSVSWYQQTPGQGLQFLFEYFSETQRNKGNFPGRFSGRQFSNSRSEMNVSTLELGDSALYLCASSLSGTGSYTEAFFGQGTRLTVV.

This CDR3 reads CASSQWSQGAAETQYF. DNA for the CDR3: TGTGCCAGCAGCCAGTGGTCACAGGGAGCCGCAGAGACCCAGTACTTC. The chain couples TRBV14 to TRBJ2-5, with D tentatively TRBD1 (6 bases). The CDR3 is 16 residues long. CDR1 is SGHDN and CDR2 is FVKESK in the germline V gene. V shed 3 bases and J shed 4 bases, with 18 bases lying between them.

V gene TRBV7-9 combines with J gene TRBJ2-2; D is undetermined. The CDR3 contains 11 residues. Germline values: CDR1 SEHNR, CDR2 FQNEAQ (reference sequence). V was trimmed by 6 bases and J by 7 bases, leaving 6 bases between them. The CDR3 region is CASRYNGELFF. As DNA, the CDR3 is TGTGCCAGCAGATACAACGGGGAGCTGTTTTTT.

This clone has just a few counts. The chain recombines TRBV29-1 with TRBJ1-1; a weak D match, TRBD1 (5 bases). The V end lost 6 bases, the J end lost 3 bases, and 14 bases lay between the germline ends. Germline CDR1 SQVTM, CDR2 ANQGSEA. The CDR3 covers 13 residues. The CDR3 coding sequence is TGCAGCGTGGCTACGGGGGGAGACACTGAAGCTTTCTTT. Its protein is CSVATGGDTEAFF.